This TCR beta chain comes out of a study of CD8+ T cells in alopecia areata. Study details: The drug, oral tofacitinib, was given to treated patients at 5 to 10 mg twice daily. Study-wide results and caveats: Relative to mice, TCR sharing across patients was less clear, a difference possibly HLA-related. Sequencing of scalp samples also captures resident alphabeta T cells of normal skin.

The V segment lost 10 bases and the J segment 8 bases; nucleotides outside the gene matches: 9. The CDR3 has 13 residues. Germline values: CDR1 ENHRY, CDR2 SYGVKD. Comment on this clone: Its specificity is unknown.

Sequencing templates came from extracted RNA that was reverse transcribed into cDNA. Assay: immunoSEQ multiplex PCR; the TCRdb copy retains only in-frame clones and omits some. The sample holds approximately 180,000 clones, around 63% seen once. This clonotype was sampled from a human donor with alopecia areata. Sequenced here: CD4+ T cells sorted from blood, sampled at week 0. The chain joins TRBV10-3 to TRBJ1-4, with TRBD1 identical over 8 bases. CDR3: CATRLRDREKLFF. The CDR3 nucleotides read TGTGCCACCAGACTGAGGGACAGGGAAAAACTGTTTTTT.